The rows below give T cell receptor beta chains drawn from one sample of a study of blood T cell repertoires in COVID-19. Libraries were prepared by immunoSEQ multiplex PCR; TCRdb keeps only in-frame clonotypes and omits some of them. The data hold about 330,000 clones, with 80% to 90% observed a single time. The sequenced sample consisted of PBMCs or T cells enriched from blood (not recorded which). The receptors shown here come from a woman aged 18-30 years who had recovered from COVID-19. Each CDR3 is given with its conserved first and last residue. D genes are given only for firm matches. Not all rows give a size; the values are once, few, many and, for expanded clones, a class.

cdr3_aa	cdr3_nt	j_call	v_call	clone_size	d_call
CASSHSTGAEAFF	TGCGCCAGCAGCCATTCAACGGGTGCTGAAGCTTTCTTT	TRBJ1-1	TRBV5-1	-	-
CASRNRGQGNQPQHF	TGTGCCAGCCGAAACAGGGGGCAAGGCAATCAGCCCCAGCATTTT	TRBJ1-5	TRBV19	few	TRBD1
CASSQWSLSYEQYF	TGCGCCAGCAGCCAATGGTCACTCTCCTACGAGCAGTACTTC	TRBJ2-7	TRBV4-1	-	-
CAWSEQENQPQHF	TGTGCCTGGAGTGAACAGGAAAATCAGCCCCAGCATTTT	TRBJ1-5	TRBV30	-	-
CASSQDVDRTGLEKLFF	TGTGCCAGCAGCCAAGACGTAGATAGGACAGGCCTCGAAAAACTGTTTTTT	TRBJ1-4	TRBV3-1/TRBV3-2	-	TRBD1
CASSGGTDPDSNQPQHF	TGTGCCAGCAGTGGGGGGACAGACCCTGATAGCAATCAGCCCCAGCATTTT	TRBJ1-5	TRBV6-4	-	TRBD1
CASNPPGTGGAEGYTF	TGTGCCAGTAACCCACCCGGGACAGGGGGCGCAGAAGGCTACACCTTC	TRBJ1-2	TRBV19	few	TRBD1
CASSAIAGGQAPQYF	TGCGCCAGCAGTGCAATAGCGGGGGGGCAAGCTCCCCAGTACTTC	TRBJ2-5	TRBV10-1	-	TRBD2
CASSPTGTAKNIQYF	TGTGCCAGTAGTCCAACAGGGACGGCCAAAAACATTCAGTACTTC	TRBJ2-4	TRBV19	-	-
CASSQDNPGRGGYTF	TGTGCCAGCAGCCAAGATAATCCGGGGAGAGGTGGCTACACCTTC	TRBJ1-2	TRBV3-1/TRBV3-2	-	-
CASSTRQGRTEAFF	TGTGCCAGCAGTACTCGACAGGGTAGGACTGAAGCTTTCTTT	TRBJ1-1	TRBV2	once	TRBD1
CASRDRGSHQPQHF	TGTGCCAGCCGGGACAGGGGTTCGCATCAGCCCCAGCATTTT	TRBJ1-5	TRBV5-8	-	TRBD1
CASSHPIGGVAYEQYF	TGCGCCAGCAGCCATCCCATCGGGGGTGTAGCTTACGAGCAGTACTTC	TRBJ2-7	TRBV4-1	-	-
CASSEGQGAAGYTF	TGTGCCAGCAGTGAGGGACAGGGAGCGGCGGGCTACACCTTC	TRBJ1-2	TRBV2	-	TRBD1
CASRASRSPEAFF	TGTGCCAGCAGGGCTAGTAGGTCCCCTGAAGCTTTCTTT	TRBJ1-1	TRBV2	-	-
CASSLLLFRYGYTF	TGCGCCAGCAGTCTCCTCCTCTTTCGGTATGGCTACACCTTC	TRBJ1-2	TRBV23-1	-	-
CASSVGSGGYNEQFF	TGTGCCAGCAGCGTAGGAAGCGGGGGGTACAATGAGCAGTTCTTC	TRBJ2-1	TRBV9	-	TRBD2
CASSVQQETQYF	TGCGCCAGCAGCGTACAACAAGAGACCCAGTACTTC	TRBJ2-5	TRBV5-1	-	-
CASSSGDEKLFF	TGTGCCAGCAGTTCAGGGGATGAAAAACTGTTTTTT	TRBJ1-4	TRBV28	-	-
CASSLQSRMNTGELFF	TGTGCCAGCAGCTTACAGTCCAGGATGAACACCGGGGAGCTGTTTTTT	TRBJ2-2	TRBV7-3	-	-
CASSRGTGDLYGYTF	TGTGCCAGCAGTCGGGGGACAGGGGATCTCTATGGCTACACCTTC	TRBJ1-2	TRBV2	-	TRBD1
CASRPTGAYGYTF	TGTGCCAGCAGGCCGACAGGGGCCTATGGCTACACCTTC	TRBJ1-2	TRBV12-3/TRBV12-4	-	TRBD1
CASIMEGTEAFF	TGTGCCAGCATCATGGAGGGCACTGAAGCTTTCTTT	TRBJ1-1	TRBV2	few	-
CASSQDKSAGMGGNEQFF	TGTGCCAGCAGCCAAGACAAAAGTGCAGGGATGGGTGGGAATGAGCAGTTCTTC	TRBJ2-1	TRBV3-1/TRBV3-2	few	-
CASSLTPYSGNTIYF	TGCGCCAGCAGCTTGACACCTTACTCTGGAAACACCATATATTTT	TRBJ1-3	TRBV5-1	-	-
CASSQVPIGLLKVAQHF	TGTGCCAGCAGCCAAGTCCCGATCGGACTGCTAAAGGTGGCCCAGCATTTT	TRBJ1-5	TRBV3-1/TRBV3-2	-	-
CASSFRDYYEQYF	TGTGCCAGCAGCTTTAGAGATTACTACGAGCAGTACTTC	TRBJ2-7	TRBV7-9	-	-
CASRETDHAGTEAFF	TGTGCCAGCAGGGAAACAGATCACGCGGGGACTGAAGCTTTCTTT	TRBJ1-1	TRBV4-2	-	-
CASSSTGGLEQYF	TGTGCCAGTAGTTCGACAGGAGGTCTCGAGCAGTACTTC	TRBJ2-7	TRBV19	-	-
CASSRGDSLADTQYF	TGTGCCAGCAGTAGGGGGGACAGTCTCGCAGATACGCAGTATTTT	TRBJ2-3	TRBV6-6	many	-
CAWSGRGIGYTF	TGTGCCTGGAGTGGCAGGGGGATTGGCTACACCTTC	TRBJ1-2	TRBV30	-	TRBD1
CASSFATGGTGELFF	TGTGCCAGCAGTTTCGCGACAGGTGGGACCGGGGAGCTGTTTTTT	TRBJ2-2	TRBV28	-	-
CASSPLTVHNEQFF	TGTGCCAGCAGCCCGCTGACTGTCCACAATGAGCAGTTCTTC	TRBJ2-1	TRBV7-8	few	-
CASSHGGSFRETQYF	TGTGCCAGCAGCCACGGCGGAAGCTTTCGGGAGACCCAGTACTTC	TRBJ2-5	TRBV3-1/TRBV3-2	-	-
CASSLDRVMGYGYTF	TGTGCCAGTAGTCTCGACAGGGTAATGGGGTATGGCTACACCTTC	TRBJ1-2	TRBV19	-	TRBD1
CASSFGRNYNSPLHF	TGTGCCAGCAGTTTCGGCAGGAATTATAATTCACCCCTCCACTTT	TRBJ1-6	TRBV28	few	-
CATSDHQGYGYTF	TGTGCCACCAGTGATCACCAGGGGTATGGCTACACCTTC	TRBJ1-2	TRBV24-1	-	-
CASSAQKTSGRVEQFF	TGTGCCAGCAGCGCCCAAAAGACTAGCGGGAGGGTTGAGCAGTTCTTC	TRBJ2-1	TRBV9	once	TRBD2
CASTPSPDRLAGGANTGELFF	TGTGCCAGTACCCCGTCCCCTGACCGACTAGCGGGGGGGGCGAACACCGGGGAGCTGTTTTTT	TRBJ2-2	TRBV19	-	TRBD2
CAISEGVGGYYEQYF	TGTGCCATCAGTGAAGGCGTGGGAGGGTACTACGAGCAGTACTTC	TRBJ2-7	TRBV10-3	few	TRBD2
CASSIQQGASDTQYF	TGTGCCAGCTCAATACAGCAAGGGGCGTCAGATACGCAGTATTTT	TRBJ2-3	TRBV18	-	-
CASSFGTSAYEQYF	TGTGCCAGCAGTTTTGGGACATCGGCCTACGAGCAGTACTTC	TRBJ2-7	TRBV6-5	-	-
CASSRQRGDTEAFF	TGTGCCAGCAGCCGACAGCGGGGGGACACTGAAGCTTTCTTT	TRBJ1-1	TRBV5-5	few	-
CASSLQDSSGNTIYF	TGTGCCAGCAGCCTTCAGGACAGCTCTGGAAACACCATATATTTT	TRBJ1-3	TRBV9	few	-
CASSLLVRGSGSTGELFF	TGTGCCAGCAGTTTATTGGTCCGGGGTAGCGGGAGTACCGGGGAGCTGTTTTTT	TRBJ2-2	TRBV27	-	TRBD2
CASSVDRGQGYTF	TGTGCCAGCAGCGTAGACAGGGGGCAAGGCTACACCTTC	TRBJ1-2	TRBV5-6	few	TRBD1
CATSDRGTATTQYF	TGTGCCACCAGTGACCGCGGGACCGCAACGACCCAGTACTTC	TRBJ2-5	TRBV24-1	-	-
CASSLHQGAGNTIYF	TGTGCCAGCAGTTTGCATCAGGGGGCTGGAAACACCATATATTTT	TRBJ1-3	TRBV28	-	TRBD1
CASSHRRTSLRGQETQYF	TGTGCCAGCAGCCACCGACGGACTTCCCTTCGAGGTCAAGAGACCCAGTACTTC	TRBJ2-5	TRBV7-2	-	-
CASSSGTFYEQYF	TGTGCCAGCAGCTCAGGAACTTTCTACGAGCAGTACTTC	TRBJ2-7	TRBV9	-	-
CASSLDTGDVSYEQYF	TGCGCCAGCAGCTTGGACACAGGGGACGTATCTTACGAGCAGTACTTC	TRBJ2-7	TRBV5-1	once	TRBD1
CATGTANSNQPQHF	TGTGCCACCGGGACAGCAAATAGCAATCAGCCCCAGCATTTT	TRBJ1-5	TRBV10-3	-	TRBD1
CASSFQGVNTEAFF	TGTGCCAGCAGCTTTCAGGGTGTGAACACTGAAGCTTTCTTT	TRBJ1-1	TRBV7-9	few	-
CASSLIMTGDSEAFF	TGCGCCAGCAGTCTCATCATGACAGGGGACTCTGAAGCTTTCTTT	TRBJ1-1	TRBV5-1	-	TRBD1
CASSLGDRERLNTEAFF	TGCGCCAGCAGCTTGGGTGACAGGGAGAGACTGAACACTGAAGCTTTCTTT	TRBJ1-1	TRBV5-1	once	TRBD1
CASSFRQDAYNEQFF	TGTGCCAGCAGTTTCCGGCAGGATGCCTACAATGAGCAGTTCTTC	TRBJ2-1	TRBV28	-	-
CASGESRETEAFF	TGTGCCAGTGGGGAGAGTCGAGAGACTGAAGCTTTCTTT	TRBJ1-1	TRBV19	-	-
CASSFSRGAYYGYTF	TGTGCCAGCAGCTTTTCTAGGGGCGCGTACTATGGCTACACCTTC	TRBJ1-2	TRBV7-8	-	-
CASSLAGYQETQYF	TGTGCCAGCAGCTTAGCGGGGTACCAAGAGACCCAGTACTTC	TRBJ2-5	TRBV7-3	-	-